This T cell receptor (beta chain) was captured by sequencing in a study of T-cell reconstitution after alpha-beta-depleted transplantation in children. This clonotype was counted at least ten times. The antigen is unknown. The study's findings and limits: Expanded graft clones numbering several hundred reportedly gave rise to alpha-beta T cells about two months after transplant. T-cell counts and diversity at one year post-transplant came mainly from newly produced T cells.

Library preparation (for TCRbeta) was performed with unique molecular identifiers. One entry per CDR3 protein, called by TCRdb with MiXCR from the PCR reads. The sample has about 580,000 distinct CDR3 sequences, more than 20% seen once; the top ten hold 14%. V was cut by 1 base and J by 6 bases, with 13 bases left in between. This CDR3 comprises 15 residues. The chain uses TRBV12-3 or TRBV12-4 and TRBJ2-1; D is unresolved. The clonotype originates from a boy under three years old who had a stem cell transplant for acute myeloid leukemia, so the T cells may come from the graft donor. This sample comprised PBMCs, mostly from graft donor cells, obtained 360 days after TCRalphabeta/CD19-depleted stem cell transplant. CDR3 nucleotides: TGTGCCAGCAGTTTAGGTCCTCTAGGGCCCAATGAGCAGTTCTTC. The encoded protein is CASSLGPLGPNEQFF.